The clone carrying this T cell receptor (beta chain) has ten or more counts. TCRdb analysed the RACE reads with MiXCR anew, one entry per CDR3 protein. The sample has tens of thousands of distinct CDR3 sequences, 10% to 13% seen once. This entry comes from a study of human T cells and chemical hapten exposure. Across the study: Patients were given diphenylcyclopropenone on the scalp weekly across the roughly 25-week study.

Time point of the sample: patch test 3, about 24 weeks after DPC sensitization. The treatment is: therapeutic diphenylcyclopropenone sensitization with weekly scalp DPC. This clonotype originated in a woman aged 45-60 years with alopecia areata. Some clones in this sample may be carry-over from other donors' samples. Sequenced here: whole blood, sampled in connection with sensitization to the hapten diphenylcyclopropenone (DPC).

This CDR3 is CASSLDSGSSYNEQFF. CDR3 DNA: TGTGCCAGCAGCTTAGACAGCGGGTCCTCCTACAATGAGCAGTTCTTC. The V call is TRBV11-2, the J call TRBJ2-1; possibly TRBD2 for D (6 bases). Germline CDR1 SGHAT, CDR2 FQNNGV. This CDR3 has 16 amino acids. V lost 0 bases and J lost 0, with 9 bases in between.